This T cell receptor beta chain was found in a study of cytomegalovirus exposure and HLA in healthy donors. Study-wide results and limits: Earlier analysis yielded a pattern in which most TCR beta V segments were productive about 87% or about 30% of the time. According to a later analysis, most TCR beta chains associated with CMV appeared HLA-restricted. It was taken for granted in presence/absence analyses that sequencing depth across donors was roughly uniform. There were some public TCRs occurring in many donors, but most TCR sequences were rare.

Note on this clone: What it binds is unknown.

60 Vbeta and 13 Jbeta primers were used in PCR. This table comes from immunoSEQ multiplex PCR, and its TCRdb copy is limited to in-frame clones, with some not included. The data contain approximately 140,000 clones, 84% of them singletons. This CDR3 contains 10 residues. Per germline, CDR1 SQVTM and CDR2 ANQGSEA. V was cut by 4 bases and J by 11 bases, with 11 bases left in between. Sequenced sample: PBMCs. The clonotype originates from a man aged 45-60 years in good health and CMV-seronegative. V usage is TRBV29-1 and J usage is TRBJ1-1; D call uncertain. The CDR3 nucleotides read TGCAGCGTTGTATTGGAGGGCGCTTTCTTT. Protein: CSVVLEGAFF. The variable domain in full, with the rest retrieved from reference TRBV29-1 and TRBJ1-1, is SAVISQKPSRDICQRGTSLTIQCQVDSQVTMMFWYRQQPGQSLTLIATANQGSEATYESGFVIDKFPISRPNLTFSTLTVSNMSPEDSSIYLCSVVLEGAFFGQGTRLTVV.